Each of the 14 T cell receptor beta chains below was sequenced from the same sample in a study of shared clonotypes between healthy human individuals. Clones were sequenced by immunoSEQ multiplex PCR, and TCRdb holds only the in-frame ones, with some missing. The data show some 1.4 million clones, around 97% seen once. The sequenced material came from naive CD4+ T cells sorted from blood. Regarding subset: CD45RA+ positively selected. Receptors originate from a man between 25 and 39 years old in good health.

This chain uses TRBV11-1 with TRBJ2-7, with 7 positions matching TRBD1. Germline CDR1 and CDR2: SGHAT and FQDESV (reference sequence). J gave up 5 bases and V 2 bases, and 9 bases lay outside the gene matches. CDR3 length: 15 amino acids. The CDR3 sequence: CASSLRYRGLNEQYF. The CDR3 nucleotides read TGTGCCAGCAGCTTACGTTACAGGGGCTTGAACGAGCAGTACTTC.

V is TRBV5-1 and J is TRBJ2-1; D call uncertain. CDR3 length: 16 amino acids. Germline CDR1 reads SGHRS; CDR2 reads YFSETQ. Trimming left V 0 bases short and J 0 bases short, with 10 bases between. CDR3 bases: TGCGCCAGCAGCTTGGCAGTTGATAGCTCCTACAATGAGCAGTTCTTC. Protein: CASSLAVDSSYNEQFF. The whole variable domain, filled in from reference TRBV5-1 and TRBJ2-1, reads KAGVTQTPRYLIKTRGQQVTLSCSPISGHRSVSWYQQTPGQGLQFLFEYFSETQRNKGNFPGRFSGRQFSNSRSEMNVSTLELGDSALYLCASSLAVDSSYNEQFFGPGTRLTVL.

Here the CDR3 DNA reads TGTGCCAGCTCCCGGGGGCCTGAAGCTTTCTTT. Amino acid sequence: CASSRGPEAFF. The chain employs TRBV7-9 and TRBJ1-1; maybe TRBD1 (6 bases). V was pared by 8 bases and J by 6 bases, with 10 bases between. The germline V gene has CDR1 SEHNR and CDR2 FQNEAQ (reference sequence). CDR3 size: 11 residues.

The CDR3 is CASSIVGPMSTDTQYF. In nucleotides, the CDR3 is TGTGCCAGTAGTATAGTAGGACCGATGAGCACAGATACGCAGTATTTT. The V and J genes are TRBV19 and TRBJ2-3; D is undetermined. This CDR3 spans 16 amino acids. The germline V gene encodes CDR1 LNHDA and CDR2 SQIVND (reference sequence). V was shortened by 1 base and J by 0 bases, with 11 bases between the two germline ends.

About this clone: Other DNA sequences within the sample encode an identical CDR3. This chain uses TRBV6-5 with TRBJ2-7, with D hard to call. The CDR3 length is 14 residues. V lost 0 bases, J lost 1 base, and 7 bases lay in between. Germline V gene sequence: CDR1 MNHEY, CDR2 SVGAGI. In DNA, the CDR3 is TGTGCCAGCAGTTACTCAGGAGCTTCCTACGAGCAGTACTTC. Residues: CASSYSGASYEQYF.

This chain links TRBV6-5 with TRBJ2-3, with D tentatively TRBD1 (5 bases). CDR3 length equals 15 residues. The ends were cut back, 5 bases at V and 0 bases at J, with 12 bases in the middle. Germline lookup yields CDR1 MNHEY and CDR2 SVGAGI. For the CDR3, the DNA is TGTGCCAGCAGTCCAAGACAGAGTAGCACAGATACGCAGTATTTT. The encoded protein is CASSPRQSSTDTQYF.

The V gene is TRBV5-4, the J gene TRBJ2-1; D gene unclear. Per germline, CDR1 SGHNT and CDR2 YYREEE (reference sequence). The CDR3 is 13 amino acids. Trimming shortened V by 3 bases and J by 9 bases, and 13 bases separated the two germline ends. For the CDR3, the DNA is TGTGCCAGCAGCTCTTTTTCCACGGCTGAGCAGTTCTTC. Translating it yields CASSSFSTAEQFF.

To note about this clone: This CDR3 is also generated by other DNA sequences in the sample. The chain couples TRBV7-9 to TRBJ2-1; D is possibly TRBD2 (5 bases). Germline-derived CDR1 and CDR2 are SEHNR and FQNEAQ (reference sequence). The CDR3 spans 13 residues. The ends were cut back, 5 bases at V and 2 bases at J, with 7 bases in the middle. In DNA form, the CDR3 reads TGTGCCAGCAGCCTCGGGACCTACAATGAGCAGTTCTTC. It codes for CASSLGTYNEQFF.

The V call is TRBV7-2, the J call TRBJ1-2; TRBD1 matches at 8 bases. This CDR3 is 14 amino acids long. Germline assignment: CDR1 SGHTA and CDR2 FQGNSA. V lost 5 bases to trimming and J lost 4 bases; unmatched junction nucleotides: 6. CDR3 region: CASSRQDRAYGYTF. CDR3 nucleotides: TGTGCCAGCAGCCGGCAGGACAGGGCCTATGGCTACACCTTC.

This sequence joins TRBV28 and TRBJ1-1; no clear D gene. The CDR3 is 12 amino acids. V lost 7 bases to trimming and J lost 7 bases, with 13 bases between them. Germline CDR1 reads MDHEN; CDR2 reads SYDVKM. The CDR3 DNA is TGTGCCAGCACCCTAAACCGGGGTGAAGCTTTCTTT. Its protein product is CASTLNRGEAFF.

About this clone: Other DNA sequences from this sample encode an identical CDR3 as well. The chain's CDR3 is CASSRNYEQYF. CDR3 sequence (DNA): TGTGCCAGCAGCCGTAATTACGAGCAGTACTTC. This chain connects TRBV6-5 to TRBJ2-7; D gene uncertain. Trimming cost V 6 bases and J 4 bases, with 7 bases left between them. Per germline, CDR1 MNHEY and CDR2 SVGAGI. The CDR3 is 11 residues long.

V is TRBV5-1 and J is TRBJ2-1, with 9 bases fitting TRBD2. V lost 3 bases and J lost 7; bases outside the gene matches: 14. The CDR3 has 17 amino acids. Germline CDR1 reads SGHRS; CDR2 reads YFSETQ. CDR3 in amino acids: CASSSTTSGQGLNEQFF. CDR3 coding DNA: TGCGCCAGCAGCTCGACGACTAGCGGACAAGGTTTGAATGAGCAGTTCTTC.

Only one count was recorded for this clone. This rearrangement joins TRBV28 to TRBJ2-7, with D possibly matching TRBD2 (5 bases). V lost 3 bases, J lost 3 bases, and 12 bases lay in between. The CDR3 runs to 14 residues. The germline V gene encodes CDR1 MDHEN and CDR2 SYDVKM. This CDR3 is CASSFPARGYEQYF. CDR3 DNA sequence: TGTGCCAGCAGTTTCCCAGCACGGGGCTACGAGCAGTACTTC.

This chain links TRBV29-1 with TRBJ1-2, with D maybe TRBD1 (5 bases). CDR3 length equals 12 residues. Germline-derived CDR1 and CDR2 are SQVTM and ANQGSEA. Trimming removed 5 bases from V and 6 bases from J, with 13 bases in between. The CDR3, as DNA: TGCAGCGTTTTCGGAGGGGCGGATGGCTACACCTTC. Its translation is CSVFGGADGYTF.